This passage covers 17 T cell receptor beta chains from one sample sequenced in a study of CD8+ T cells in alopecia areata. Described treatment: oral pan-JAK inhibitor, 5-10 mg twice daily. Extracted from the samples, RNA was reverse transcribed into cDNA to serve as the sequencing template. TCRdb's copy holds only in-frame clones and misses some; the assay was immunoSEQ multiplex PCR. The data contain about 190,000 clones, roughly three fifths of them singletons. Source: CD4+ T cells sorted from blood, taken at week 4, from a patient treated with tofacitinib. The origin of the receptors is a human donor with alopecia areata.

The chain joins TRBV6-6 to TRBJ1-4, with TRBD1 as a possible D gene (6 bases). The germline V gene has CDR1 MNHNY and CDR2 SVGAGI (reference sequence). V lost 3 bases and J 4 bases, leaving 12 bases between the germline ends. The CDR3 covers 15 residues. The chain's CDR3 is CASSYVIGGNEKLFF. In DNA, the CDR3 is TGTGCCAGCAGTTATGTCATAGGGGGTAATGAAAAACTGTTTTTT.

The CDR3 region has the DNA TGCAGCGTTCAGGGAACGGGACAGACCTACGAGCAGTACTTC. Translated: CSVQGTGQTYEQYF. V and J are TRBV29-1 and TRBJ2-7; TRBD1 aligns across 7 bases. The junction had 9 bases not matched to a gene; V was cut back by 5 bases and J by 2 bases. The germline V gene has CDR1 SQVTM and CDR2 ANQGSEA. The CDR3 is made up of 14 amino acids.

The V gene is TRBV29-1, the J gene TRBJ2-7; D might be TRBD1 (5 bases). The CDR3 is 12 amino acids. Trimming took 8 bases from V and 4 from J, leaving 15 bases between them. CDR1 is SQVTM and CDR2 is ANQGSEA in the germline V gene. The CDR3 region is CSLLTETYEQYF. The DNA for the CDR3 is TGCAGCTTGCTGACAGAGACGTACGAGCAGTACTTC.

The chain uses TRBV29-1 and TRBJ1-2, with TRBD1 identical over 11 bases. With V trimmed by 3 bases and J by 5 bases, 2 bases remained unmatched. There are 13 residues in the CDR3. Germline V gives CDR1 SQVTM, CDR2 ANQGSEA. CDR3 DNA sequence: TGCAGCGTTGACGGGACAGGGGGGTATGGCTACACCTTC. This translates into CSVDGTGGYGYTF.

This clone has just one count. This sequence joins TRBV19 and TRBJ2-4; perhaps D is TRBD1 or TRBD2 (5 bases each). CDR1 and CDR2 (germline): LNHDA, SQIVND (reference sequence). The CDR3 covers 14 residues. V was cut by 7 bases and J by 5 bases, with 15 bases left in between. This CDR3 reads CASTNTGAQNIQYF. Here the CDR3 DNA reads TGTGCCAGTACCAACACCGGGGCTCAAAACATTCAGTACTTC.

The chain uses TRBV7-9 and TRBJ1-4; the D is unclear. This CDR3 spans 15 amino acids. The ends were cut back, 5 bases at V and 7 bases at J, with 17 bases in the middle. Germline V lookup: CDR1 SEHNR, CDR2 FQNEAQ (reference sequence). The CDR3 DNA reads as TGTGCCAGCAGCCGAGAGGTCAGATTGGGTGAAAAACTGTTTTTT. The encoded protein is CASSREVRLGEKLFF.

This clone was recorded a few times. The gene calls are TRBV29-1 and TRBJ2-5; 7 bases line up with TRBD2. The CDR3 totals 11 residues. The germline gives CDR1 SQVTM, CDR2 ANQGSEA. Germline trimming cut 7 bases from V and 4 bases from J; bases unmatched to any gene: 3. The chain's CDR3 is CSGSGVETQYF. The DNA of the CDR3 is TGCAGCGGGAGCGGGGTAGAGACCCAGTACTTC.

CDR3 sequence reads: CAWSGGVSVDTQYF. CDR3 bases: TGTGCCTGGAGTGGGGGAGTTTCTGTGGATACGCAGTATTTT. The chain recombines TRBV30 with TRBJ2-3; maybe TRBD2 (5 bases). Germline V gene lookup returns CDR1 GTSNPN and CDR2 SVGIG (reference sequence). This CDR3 has 14 residues. Trimming stripped 1 base from V and 6 bases from J, with 14 bases between. The complete variable domain, with remaining parts taken from reference TRBV30 and TRBJ2-3, reads SQTIHQWPATLVQPVGSPLSLECTVEGTSNPNLYWYRQAAGRGLQLLFYSVGIGQISSEVPQNLSASRPQDRQFILSSKKLLLSDSGFYLCAWSGGVSVDTQYFGPGTRLTVL.

As DNA, the CDR3 is TGCGCCAGCAGCGGACAGAGGGGAGGGAGCGCCTACGAGCAGTACTTC. It codes for CASSGQRGGSAYEQYF. V gene TRBV4-3 combines with J gene TRBJ2-7, with D possibly matching TRBD2 (7 bases). The CDR3 is 16 amino acids. With 5 bases removed from V and 2 bases from J, the gap between germline ends came to 19 bases. The V gene's germline CDR1 is LGHNA and CDR2 YSLEER.

The chain carries TRBV6-6 and TRBJ1-4, with D possibly TRBD1 on 5 matching bases. The CDR3 spans 14 residues. Germline V gene sequence: CDR1 MNHNY, CDR2 SVGAGI (reference sequence). The germline V and J ends were trimmed by 2 bases and 5 bases, with 9 bases remaining between them. This chain's CDR3 is CASSYTGRNEKLFF. The CDR3 coding sequence is TGTGCCAGCAGTTACACAGGACGGAATGAAAAACTGTTTTTT.

This clone was counted only a few times. The chain uses TRBV15 and TRBJ2-2; D perhaps matches TRBD2 (6 bases). The ends were cut back, 4 bases at V and 5 bases at J, with 11 bases in the middle. The V gene's germline CDR1 is LNHNV and CDR2 YYDKDF (reference sequence). This CDR3 comprises 14 residues. The CDR3 spells CATSMGLDTGELFF. The CDR3 region has the DNA TGTGCCACCAGCATGGGACTCGATACCGGGGAGCTGTTTTTT.

This clone appeared a few times. This chain links TRBV29-1 with TRBJ2-3, with a possible D match to TRBD1 (5 bases). Per germline, CDR1 SQVTM and CDR2 ANQGSEA. The length of the CDR3 is 11 residues. Trimming removed 7 bases at V and 4 bases at J, with 9 bases between. The CDR3: CSGSQADTQYF. CDR3 bases: TGCAGCGGATCACAGGCAGATACGCAGTATTTT.

The chain joins TRBV7-2 to TRBJ2-2; 9 nucleotides line up with TRBD2. This CDR3 contains 16 residues. The germline V gene has CDR1 SGHTA and CDR2 FQGNSA. Germline trimming cut 1 base from V and 6 bases from J; bases unmatched to any gene: 6. CDR3 loop: CASSLDSGSRSGELFF. The DNA of the CDR3 is TGTGCCAGCAGCTTAGATAGCGGGAGTCGATCCGGGGAGCTGTTTTTT.

This clone appeared many times. The V call is TRBV7-2, the J call TRBJ2-7; TRBD1 is a possible D gene (6 bases). The germline CDR1 and CDR2 sequences are SGHTA and FQGNSA. The CDR3 consists of 14 residues. Trimming took 3 bases from V and 7 from J, leaving 16 bases between them. Here the CDR3 DNA reads TGTGCCAGCAGCTTCGGGGACACGGTGGGAGAGCAGTACTTC. Translated: CASSFGDTVGEQYF.

CDR3 sequence reads: CASRERQGRETQYF. In nucleotides, the CDR3 is TGCGCCAGCAGAGAACGACAGGGGAGGGAGACCCAGTACTTC. The chain has TRBV4-3 and TRBJ2-5; 8 bases are a match to TRBD1. The length of the CDR3 is 14 residues. Germline loops: CDR1 LGHNA, CDR2 YSLEER. The J segment lost 5 bases and the V segment lost 6 bases, leaving 8 bases of the junction unmatched.

Only a few counts were recorded for this clone. The chain joins TRBV5-1 to TRBJ2-3; a weak D match, TRBD2 (6 bases). CDR3 length: 17 amino acids. Germline-derived CDR1 and CDR2 are SGHRS and YFSETQ. The V gene lost 4 bases and the J gene lost 0 bases, with 18 bases spanning the gap. The DNA for the CDR3 is TGCGCCAGCAGCCACCTGCTCCGGGGGACTAGCACAGATACGCAGTATTTT. The encoded protein is CASSHLLRGTSTDTQYF.

This clone was seen more than once but under ten times. The chain joins TRBV19 to TRBJ1-2; 8 positions match TRBD1. Losses at the gene ends were 3 bases for V and 8 bases for J; bases not matched to a gene: 14. The germline CDR1 and CDR2 sequences are LNHDA and SQIVND (reference sequence). The CDR3 consists of 16 residues. The CDR3, as DNA: TGTGCCAGTAGTATCACCCCCCGGACAGGGCTTTTCGGCTACACCTTC. It codes for CASSITPRTGLFGYTF.